This T cell receptor (beta chain) was sequenced for a study of graft-versus-host responses after intestinal transplantation. Looking at the study overall: Those transplanted obtained multivisceral, liver-intestinal, or isolated intestinal grafts. Regarding the study as a whole: Recipient marrow contained GvH clones, some of which appeared first in ileum or blood. Early after transplant, HvG clones declined as circulating GvH clones peaked.

In the case of this clone: Its antigen remains unknown.

Between the trimmed V and J ends, which lost 7 bases and 0 bases, there was a span of 9 bases. This CDR3 contains 13 residues. The germline CDR1 and CDR2 sequences are SEHNR and FQNEAQ (reference sequence). Profiled with immunoSEQ multiplex PCR; TCRdb holds only in-frame clones, not every one. This sample has over 80,000 clones, with about nine tenths found just once. Sequenced here: unstimulated CD4+ T cells sorted from spleen or lymph node cells, sampled before transplant. V usage is TRBV7-9 and J usage is TRBJ1-1; unclear D gene. The sequence was collected from a human donor who was the organ donor for an intestinal transplant. CDR3: CASNGRLNTEAFF. CDR3 nucleotide sequence: TGTGCCAGCAATGGCAGGTTGAACACTGAAGCTTTCTTT.